This T cell receptor (beta chain) was retrieved from a study of OX40 agonist ivuxolimab in advanced cancers. Repertoires were generated with immunoSEQ multiplex PCR, while TCRdb's copy carries only in-frame clones and drops some. This sample carries about 69,000 clones, roughly 92% of them seen once, and the ten largest clones take around 0.31%. The table lists this clone with a few counts. CDR1 is MDHEN and CDR2 is SYDVKM in the germline V gene. This CDR3 has 15 amino acids. After removal of 6 bases from V and 4 bases from J, the junction contained 8 bases not matched to a gene. J is TRBJ1-5 and V is TRBV28; TRBD1 aligns across 8 bases. The material was CD4+ or CD8+ T cells sorted from blood, obtained in a trial of the OX40 agonist ivuxolimab. The receptor was isolated from an adult with an advanced solid tumor such as melanoma, head and neck, liver or kidney cancer. The CDR3 region has the DNA TGTGCCAGCAGCCGGAGGACAGGGACTAATCAGCCCCAGCATTTT. Encoded protein: CASSRRTGTNQPQHF.